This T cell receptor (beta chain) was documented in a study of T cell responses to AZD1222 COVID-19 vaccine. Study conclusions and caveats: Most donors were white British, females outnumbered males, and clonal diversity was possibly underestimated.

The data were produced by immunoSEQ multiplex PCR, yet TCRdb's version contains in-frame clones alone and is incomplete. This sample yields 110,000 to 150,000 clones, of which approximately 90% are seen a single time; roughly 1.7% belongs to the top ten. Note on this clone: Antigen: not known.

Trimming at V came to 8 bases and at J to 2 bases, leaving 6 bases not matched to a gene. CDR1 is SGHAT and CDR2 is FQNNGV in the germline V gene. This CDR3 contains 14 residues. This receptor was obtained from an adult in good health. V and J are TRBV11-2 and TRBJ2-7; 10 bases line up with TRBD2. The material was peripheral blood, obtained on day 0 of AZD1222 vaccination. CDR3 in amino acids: CASPKREGPYEQYF. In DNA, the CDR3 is TGTGCCAGCCCTAAGCGGGAGGGTCCCTACGAGCAGTACTTC.